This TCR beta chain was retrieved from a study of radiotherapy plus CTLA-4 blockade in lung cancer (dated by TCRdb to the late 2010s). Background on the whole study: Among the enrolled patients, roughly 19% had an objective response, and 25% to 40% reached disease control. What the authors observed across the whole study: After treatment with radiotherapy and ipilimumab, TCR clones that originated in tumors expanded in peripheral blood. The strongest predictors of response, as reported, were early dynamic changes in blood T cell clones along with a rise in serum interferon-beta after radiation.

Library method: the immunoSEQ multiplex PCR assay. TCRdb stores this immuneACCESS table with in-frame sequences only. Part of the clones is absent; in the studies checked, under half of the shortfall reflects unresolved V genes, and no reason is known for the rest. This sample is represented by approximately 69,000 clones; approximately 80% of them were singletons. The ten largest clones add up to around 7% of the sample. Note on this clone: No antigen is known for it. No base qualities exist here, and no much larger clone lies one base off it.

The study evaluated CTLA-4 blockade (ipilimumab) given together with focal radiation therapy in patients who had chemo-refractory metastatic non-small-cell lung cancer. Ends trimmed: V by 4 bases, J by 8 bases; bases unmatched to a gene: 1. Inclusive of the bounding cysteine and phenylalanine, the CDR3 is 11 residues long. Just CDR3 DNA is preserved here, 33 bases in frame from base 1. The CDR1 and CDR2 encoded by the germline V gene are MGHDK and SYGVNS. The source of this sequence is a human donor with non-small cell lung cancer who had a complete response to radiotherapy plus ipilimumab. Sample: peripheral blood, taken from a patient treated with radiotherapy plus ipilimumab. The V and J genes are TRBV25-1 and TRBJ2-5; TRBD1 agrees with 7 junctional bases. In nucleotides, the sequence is TGTGCCAGCAGTGGGGACAGCACCCAGTACTTC. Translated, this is CASSGDSTQYF.